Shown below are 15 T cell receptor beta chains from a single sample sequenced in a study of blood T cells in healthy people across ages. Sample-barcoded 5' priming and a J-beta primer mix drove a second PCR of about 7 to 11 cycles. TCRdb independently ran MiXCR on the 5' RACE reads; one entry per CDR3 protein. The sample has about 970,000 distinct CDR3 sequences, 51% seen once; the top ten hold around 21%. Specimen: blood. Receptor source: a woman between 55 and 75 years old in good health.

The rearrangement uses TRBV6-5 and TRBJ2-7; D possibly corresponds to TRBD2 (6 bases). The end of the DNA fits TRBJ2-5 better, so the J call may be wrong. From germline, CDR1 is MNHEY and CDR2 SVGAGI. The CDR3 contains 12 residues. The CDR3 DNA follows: TGTGCCAGCATCCGTACCGGGGGGACCCAGTACTTC. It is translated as CASIRTGGTQYF.

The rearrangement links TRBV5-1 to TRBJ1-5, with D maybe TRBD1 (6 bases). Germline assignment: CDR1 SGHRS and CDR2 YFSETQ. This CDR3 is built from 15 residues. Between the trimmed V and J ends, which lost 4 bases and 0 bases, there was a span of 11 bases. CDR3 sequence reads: CASSKTGHSNQPQHF. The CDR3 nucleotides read TGCGCCAGCAGCAAGACAGGACATAGCAATCAGCCCCAGCATTTT.

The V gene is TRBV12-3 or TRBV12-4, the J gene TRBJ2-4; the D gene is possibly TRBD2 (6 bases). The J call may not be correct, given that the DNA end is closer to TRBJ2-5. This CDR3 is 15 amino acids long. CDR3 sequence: CASSLYRRGGETQYF. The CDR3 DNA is TGTGCCAGCAGTTTGTATCGGAGGGGCGGTGAGACCCAGTACTTC.

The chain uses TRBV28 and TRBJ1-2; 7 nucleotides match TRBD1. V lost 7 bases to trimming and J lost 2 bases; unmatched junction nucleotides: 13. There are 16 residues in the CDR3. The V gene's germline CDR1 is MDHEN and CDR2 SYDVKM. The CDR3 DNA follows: TGTGCCAGCATCACGCGCCGGACAGGACTCAACTATGGCTACACCTTC. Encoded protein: CASITRRTGLNYGYTF.

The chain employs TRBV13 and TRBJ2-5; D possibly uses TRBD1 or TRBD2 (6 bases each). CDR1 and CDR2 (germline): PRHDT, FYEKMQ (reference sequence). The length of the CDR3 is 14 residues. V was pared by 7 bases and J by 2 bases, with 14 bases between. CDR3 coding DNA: TGTGCCAGCACCCAGAGGGGGGAACAAGAGACCCAGTACTTC. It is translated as CASTQRGEQETQYF.

CDR3 nucleotide sequence: TGCGCCAGCAGCCAAGAGAGGGGAGCGGGAGGTTACAATGAGCAGTTCTTC. It specifies CASSQERGAGGYNEQFF. The V gene is TRBV4-3, the J gene TRBJ2-1; TRBD2 matches at 9 bases. Germline assignment: CDR1 LGHNA and CDR2 YSLEER. CDR3 length: 17 residues. V shed 0 bases, J shed 4 bases, and the junction held 7 bases outside the gene matches.

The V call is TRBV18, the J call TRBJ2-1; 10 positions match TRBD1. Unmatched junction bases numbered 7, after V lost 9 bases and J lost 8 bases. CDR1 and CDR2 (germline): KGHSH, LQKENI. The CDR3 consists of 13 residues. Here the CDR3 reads CASTGQGDDEQFF. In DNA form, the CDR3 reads TGTGCCAGTACCGGACAGGGGGACGATGAGCAGTTCTTC.

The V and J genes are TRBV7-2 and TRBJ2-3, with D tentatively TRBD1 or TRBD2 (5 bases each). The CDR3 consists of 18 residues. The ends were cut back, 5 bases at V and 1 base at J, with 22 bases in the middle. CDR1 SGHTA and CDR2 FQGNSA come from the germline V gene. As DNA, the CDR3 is TGTGCCAGCAGCCAAGGATTTACGTGGGGGACCGGCACAGATACGCAGTATTTT. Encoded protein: CASSQGFTWGTGTDTQYF.

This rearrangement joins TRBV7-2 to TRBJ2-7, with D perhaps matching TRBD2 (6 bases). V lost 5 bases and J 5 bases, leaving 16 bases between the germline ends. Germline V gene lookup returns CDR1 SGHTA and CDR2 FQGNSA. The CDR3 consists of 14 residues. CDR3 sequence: CASSPPGRINEQYF. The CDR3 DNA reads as TGTGCCAGCAGCCCACCGGGGAGGATCAACGAGCAGTACTTC.

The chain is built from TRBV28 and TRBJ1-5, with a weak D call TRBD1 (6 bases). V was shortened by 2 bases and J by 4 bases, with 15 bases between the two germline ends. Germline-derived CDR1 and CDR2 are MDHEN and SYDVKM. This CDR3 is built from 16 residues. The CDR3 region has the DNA TGTGCCAGCAGTTTACGAGGGGGGGGACTTAATCAGCCCCAGCATTTT. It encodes CASSLRGGGLNQPQHF.

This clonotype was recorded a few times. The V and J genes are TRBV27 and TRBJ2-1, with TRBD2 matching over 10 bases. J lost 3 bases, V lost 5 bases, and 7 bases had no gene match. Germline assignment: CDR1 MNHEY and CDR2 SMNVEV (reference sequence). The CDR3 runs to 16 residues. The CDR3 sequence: CASSPRTSGNYNEQFF. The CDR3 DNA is TGTGCCAGCAGTCCCCGGACTAGCGGCAACTACAATGAGCAGTTCTTC.

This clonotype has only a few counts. The CDR3 DNA sequence: TGTGCCAGCAGTTACAGTTACCAAGAGACCCAGTACTTC. Protein sequence: CASSYSYQETQYF. The genes are TRBV28 and TRBJ2-5, with D unclear. Trimming cost V 4 bases and J 0 bases, with 6 bases left between them. CDR3 size: 13 residues. The germline V gene has CDR1 MDHEN and CDR2 SYDVKM.

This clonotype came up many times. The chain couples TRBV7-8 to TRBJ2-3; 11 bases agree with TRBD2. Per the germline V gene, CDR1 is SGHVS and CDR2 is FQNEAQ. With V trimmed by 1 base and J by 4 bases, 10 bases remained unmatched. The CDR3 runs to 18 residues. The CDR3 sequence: CASSLDLPSGRSADTQYF. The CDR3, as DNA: TGTGCCAGCAGCTTAGATTTGCCTAGCGGGAGGTCTGCAGATACGCAGTATTTT.

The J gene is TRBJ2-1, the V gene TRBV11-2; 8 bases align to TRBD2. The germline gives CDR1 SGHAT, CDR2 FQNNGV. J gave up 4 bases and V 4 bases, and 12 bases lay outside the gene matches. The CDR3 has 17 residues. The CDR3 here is CASSSTGGGPRYNEQFF. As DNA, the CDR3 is TGTGCCAGCAGCTCAACCGGCGGGGGGCCTCGGTACAATGAGCAGTTCTTC.

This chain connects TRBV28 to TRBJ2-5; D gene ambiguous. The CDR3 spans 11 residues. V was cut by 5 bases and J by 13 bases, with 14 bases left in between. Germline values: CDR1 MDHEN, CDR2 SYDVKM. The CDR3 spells CASSRAAPPYF. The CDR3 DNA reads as TGTGCCAGCAGTCGGGCGGCCCCTCCGTACTTC.